This record covers a single T cell receptor beta chain. Antigen unknown. Produced via immunoSEQ multiplex PCR; TCRdb's table is partial and in-frame only. The repertoire includes 130,000 or so clones, 80% to 95% of them detected once, and 4% sits in the top ten. The data were obtained in a study of T cell responses to AZD1222 COVID-19 vaccine. General study findings and limits: With two AZD1222 doses given, Spike-specific TCR breadth and depth both rose.

The sample was peripheral blood, taken 28 days after the second AZD1222 dose. The origin of this receptor is an adult who received the AZD1222 COVID-19 vaccine.

The CDR3 sequence is CASSQVVLQLFF. CDR3 bases: TGCGCCAGCAGCCAAGTCGTACTACAACTGTTTTTT. This rearrangement joins TRBV4-3 to TRBJ1-4; D is unclear. CDR3 size: 12 residues. CDR1 is LGHNA and CDR2 is YSLEER in the germline V gene. The ends were cut back, 1 base at V and 12 bases at J, with 9 bases in the middle.